This record looks at one T cell receptor beta chain sequence and its context. This record belongs to a study of blood T cell repertoires in COVID-19. At the level of the study: Acute-phase and convalescent COVID-19 samples originated in the United States, Italy and Spain.

Per the study methods: Reference gene primer amplification gave estimated nucleated cell counts. The repertoire was sequenced with immunoSEQ multiplex PCR; TCRdb's copy has only in-frame clones and lacks some. The V and J calls and clone size come from that table; D and trimming were worked out from the DNA. The data show tens of thousands of clones, 75% to 95% seen once. Germline CDR1 GTSNPN, CDR2 SVGIG (reference sequence). V gave up 5 bases and J gave up 3 bases; unmatched junction bases: 5. The CDR3 has 14 amino acids. The chain is built from TRBV30 and TRBJ2-5; 11 nucleotides align to TRBD1. This TCR was sampled from a man in his forties with COVID-19, enrolled during active disease. Material: peripheral blood. The CDR3, as DNA: TGTGCCTGGGGGCCGGGACAGGGGGAAGAGACCCAGTACTTC. Translated, it gives CAWGPGQGEETQYF. Full variable domain (missing parts from reference TRBV30 and TRBJ2-5): SQTIHQWPATLVQPVGSPLSLECTVEGTSNPNLYWYRQAAGRGLQLLFYSVGIGQISSEVPQNLSASRPQDRQFILSSKKLLLSDSGFYLCAWGPGQGEETQYFGPGTRLLVL.